This T cell receptor beta chain appears in the sequencing data of a study of cytomegalovirus exposure and HLA in healthy donors. Overall study findings and caveats: In a later analysis, at a false discovery rate of 0.05, about 15,000 TCR beta sequences were associated with HLA alleles. The classifier reportedly diagnosed cytomegalovirus status with high specificity and sensitivity.

A remark on this clone: Its target is unknown.

In the PCR, 60 Vbeta and 13 Jbeta primers were used. Generated by immunoSEQ multiplex PCR, the TCRdb table keeps only in-frame clones and is missing some. The repertoire includes about 100,000 clones, about four fifths of them detected once, and 4.5% to 5.5% sits in the top ten. Germline V gene lookup returns CDR1 MDHEN and CDR2 SYDVKM. V shed 6 bases, J shed 7 bases, and the junction held 12 bases outside the gene matches. There are 15 residues in the CDR3. Sequenced: PBMCs. This chain joins TRBV28 and TRBJ1-5; 7 nucleotides agree with TRBD1. The source is a middle-aged man in good health and CMV-seropositive. CDR3 sequence: CASRPPDRVGQPQHF. The DNA of the CDR3 is TGTGCCAGCAGACCTCCAGACAGGGTAGGCCAGCCCCAGCATTTT.